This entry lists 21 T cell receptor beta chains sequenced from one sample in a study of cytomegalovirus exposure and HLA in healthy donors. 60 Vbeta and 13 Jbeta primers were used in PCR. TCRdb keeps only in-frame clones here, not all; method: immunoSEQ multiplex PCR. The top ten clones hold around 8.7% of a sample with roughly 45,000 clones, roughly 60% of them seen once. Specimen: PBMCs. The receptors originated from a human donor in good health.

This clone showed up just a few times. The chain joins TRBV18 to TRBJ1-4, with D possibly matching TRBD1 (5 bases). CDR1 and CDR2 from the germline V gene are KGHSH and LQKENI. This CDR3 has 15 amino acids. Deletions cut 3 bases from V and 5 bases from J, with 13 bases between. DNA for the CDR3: TGTGCCAGCTCACCGGGAGGGGCGAGGAATGAAAAACTGTTTTTT. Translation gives CASSPGGARNEKLFF. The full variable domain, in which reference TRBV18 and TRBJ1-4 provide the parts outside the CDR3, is NAGVMQNPRHLVRRRGQEARLRCSPMKGHSHVYWYRQLPEEGLKFMVYLQKENIIDESGMPKERFSAEFPKEGPSILRIQQVVRGDSAAYFCASSPGGARNEKLFFGSGTQLSVL.

The CDR3 loop reads CASSSKTGSDYGYTF. CDR3 nucleotide sequence: TGTGCCAGCAGTTCTAAGACAGGTTCAGACTATGGCTACACCTTC. This chain connects TRBV6-1 to TRBJ1-2, with D perhaps TRBD1 (6 bases). Trimming removed 5 bases from V and 3 bases from J, with 16 bases in between. Germline-derived CDR1 and CDR2 are MNHNS and SASEGT. The CDR3 length is 15 residues.

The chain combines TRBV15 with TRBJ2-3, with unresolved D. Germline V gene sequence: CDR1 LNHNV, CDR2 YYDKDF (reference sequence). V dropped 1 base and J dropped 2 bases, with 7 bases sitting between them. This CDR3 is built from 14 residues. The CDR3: CATSRGQDTDTQYF. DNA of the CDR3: TGTGCCACCAGCAGAGGACAAGACACAGATACGCAGTATTTT.

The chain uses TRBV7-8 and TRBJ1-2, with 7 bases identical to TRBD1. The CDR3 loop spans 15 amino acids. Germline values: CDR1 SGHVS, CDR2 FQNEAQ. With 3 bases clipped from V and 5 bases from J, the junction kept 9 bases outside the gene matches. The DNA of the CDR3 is TGTGCCAGCAGCTTCGGGTCAGGGGGGCCTTATGGCTACACCTTC. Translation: CASSFGSGGPYGYTF.

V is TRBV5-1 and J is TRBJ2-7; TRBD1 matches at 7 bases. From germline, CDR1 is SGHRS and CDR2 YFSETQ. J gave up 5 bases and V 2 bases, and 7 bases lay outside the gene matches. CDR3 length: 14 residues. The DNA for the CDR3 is TGCGCCAGCAGCTTACAGGGGATACTCGACGAGCAGTACTTC. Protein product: CASSLQGILDEQYF.

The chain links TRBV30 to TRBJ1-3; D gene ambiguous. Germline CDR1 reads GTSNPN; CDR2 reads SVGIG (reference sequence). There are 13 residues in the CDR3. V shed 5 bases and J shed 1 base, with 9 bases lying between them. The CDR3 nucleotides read TGTGCCTGGGGGCGACCTTCTGGAAACACCATATATTTT. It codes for CAWGRPSGNTIYF.

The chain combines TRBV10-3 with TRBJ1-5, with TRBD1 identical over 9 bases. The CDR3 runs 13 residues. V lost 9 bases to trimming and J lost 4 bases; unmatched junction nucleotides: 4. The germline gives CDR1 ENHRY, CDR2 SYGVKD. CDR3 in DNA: TGTGCCATAGGACAGGGGAGGAATCAGCCCCAGCATTTT. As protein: CAIGQGRNQPQHF.

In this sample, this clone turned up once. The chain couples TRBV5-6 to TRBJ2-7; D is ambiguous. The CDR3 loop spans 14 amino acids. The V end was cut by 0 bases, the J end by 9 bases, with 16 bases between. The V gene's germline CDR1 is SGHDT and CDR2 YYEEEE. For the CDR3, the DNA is TGTGCCAGCAGCTTGGTTTCAGGTCTCCTGGGGCAGTACTTC. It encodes CASSLVSGLLGQYF.

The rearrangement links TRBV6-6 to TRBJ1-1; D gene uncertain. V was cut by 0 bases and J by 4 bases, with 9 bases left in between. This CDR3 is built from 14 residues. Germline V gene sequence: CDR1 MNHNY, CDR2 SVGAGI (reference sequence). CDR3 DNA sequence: TGTGCCAGCAGTTACTCCACCATCAGCACTGAAGCTTTCTTT. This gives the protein CASSYSTISTEAFF.

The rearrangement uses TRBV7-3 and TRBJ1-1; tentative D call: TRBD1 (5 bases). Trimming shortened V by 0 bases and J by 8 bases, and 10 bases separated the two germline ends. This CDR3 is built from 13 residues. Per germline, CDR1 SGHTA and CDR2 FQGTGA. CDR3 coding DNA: TGTGCCAGCAGCTTAACCGGACAATCCGAAGCTTTCTTT. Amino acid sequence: CASSLTGQSEAFF.

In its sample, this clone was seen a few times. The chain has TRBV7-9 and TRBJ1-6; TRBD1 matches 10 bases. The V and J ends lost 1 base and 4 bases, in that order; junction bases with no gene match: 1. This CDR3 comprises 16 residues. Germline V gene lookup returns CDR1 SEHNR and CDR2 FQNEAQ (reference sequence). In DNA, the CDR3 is TGTGCCAGCAGCTTAGGACAGGGGGCTTATAATTCACCCCTCCACTTT. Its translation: CASSLGQGAYNSPLHF.

Here the CDR3 reads CASSTQGRNNQPQHF. The CDR3 DNA reads TGTGCCAGCAGCACACAGGGGAGGAACAATCAGCCCCAGCATTTT. This rearrangement joins TRBV7-2 to TRBJ1-5, with 7 positions matching TRBD1. Germline lookup yields CDR1 SGHTA and CDR2 FQGNSA. This CDR3 contains 15 residues. J lost 3 bases, V lost 5 bases, and 7 bases had no gene match.

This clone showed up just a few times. CDR3 in DNA: TGTGCCAGCAGCCCCAGGGGGCGGTATGGCTACACCTTC. Residues: CASSPRGRYGYTF. The chain recombines TRBV2 with TRBJ1-2; TRBD1 matches 8 bases. The CDR3 consists of 13 residues. Germline assignment: CDR1 SNHLY and CDR2 FYNNEI. The V segment lost 6 bases and the J segment 5 bases; nucleotides outside the gene matches: 5.

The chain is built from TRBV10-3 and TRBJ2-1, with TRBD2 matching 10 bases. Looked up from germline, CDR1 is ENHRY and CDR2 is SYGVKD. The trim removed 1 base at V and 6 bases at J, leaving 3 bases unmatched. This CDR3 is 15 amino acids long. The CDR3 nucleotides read TGTGCCATCAGTGAGTGGGGACTAGCGCCCAATGAGCAGTTCTTC. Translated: CAISEWGLAPNEQFF.

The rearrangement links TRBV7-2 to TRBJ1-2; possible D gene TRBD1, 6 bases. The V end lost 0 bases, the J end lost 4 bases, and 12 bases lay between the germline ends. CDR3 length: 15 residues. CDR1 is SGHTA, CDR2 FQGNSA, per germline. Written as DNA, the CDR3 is TGTGCCAGCAGCTTAGCCAGGGGCGCAAGCTATGGCTACACCTTC. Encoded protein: CASSLARGASYGYTF.

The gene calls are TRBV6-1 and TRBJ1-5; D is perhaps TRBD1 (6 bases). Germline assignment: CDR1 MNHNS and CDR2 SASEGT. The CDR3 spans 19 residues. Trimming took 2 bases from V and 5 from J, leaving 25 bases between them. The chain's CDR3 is CASSELVGAGETVYQPQHF. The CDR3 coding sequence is TGTGCCAGCAGTGAACTAGTGGGGGCAGGGGAGACGGTCTATCAGCCCCAGCATTTT.

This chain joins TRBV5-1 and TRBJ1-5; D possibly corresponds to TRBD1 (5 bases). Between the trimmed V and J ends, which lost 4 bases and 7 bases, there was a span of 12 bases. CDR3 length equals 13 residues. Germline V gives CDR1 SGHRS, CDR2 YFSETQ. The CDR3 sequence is CASSAEPGQPQHF. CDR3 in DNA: TGCGCCAGCAGCGCGGAACCAGGGCAGCCCCAGCATTTT.

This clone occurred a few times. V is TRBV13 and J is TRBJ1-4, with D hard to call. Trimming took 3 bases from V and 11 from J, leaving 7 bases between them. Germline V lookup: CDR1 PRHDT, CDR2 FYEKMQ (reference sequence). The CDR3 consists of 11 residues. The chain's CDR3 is CASSFKSKLFF. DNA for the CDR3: TGTGCCAGCAGCTTCAAGAGCAAACTGTTTTTT.

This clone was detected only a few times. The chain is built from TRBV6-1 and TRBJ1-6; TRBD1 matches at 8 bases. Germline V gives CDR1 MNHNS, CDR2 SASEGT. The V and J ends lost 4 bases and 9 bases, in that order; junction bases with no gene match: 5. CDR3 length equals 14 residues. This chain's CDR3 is CASSGTGGVSPLHF. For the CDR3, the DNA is TGTGCCAGCAGTGGAACAGGGGGTGTTTCACCCCTCCACTTT.

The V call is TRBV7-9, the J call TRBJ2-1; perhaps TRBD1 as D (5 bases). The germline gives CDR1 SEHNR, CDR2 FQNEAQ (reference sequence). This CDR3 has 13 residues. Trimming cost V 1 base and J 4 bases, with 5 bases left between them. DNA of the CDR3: TGTGCCAGCAGCTTAGGGACATACAATGAGCAGTTCTTC. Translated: CASSLGTYNEQFF. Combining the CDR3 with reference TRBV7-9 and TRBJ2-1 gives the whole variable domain DTGVSQNPRHKITKRGQNVTFRCDPISEHNRLYWYRQTLGQGPEFLTYFQNEAQLEKSRLLSDRFSAERPKGSFSTLEIQRTEQGDSAMYLCASSLGTYNEQFFGPGTRLTVL.

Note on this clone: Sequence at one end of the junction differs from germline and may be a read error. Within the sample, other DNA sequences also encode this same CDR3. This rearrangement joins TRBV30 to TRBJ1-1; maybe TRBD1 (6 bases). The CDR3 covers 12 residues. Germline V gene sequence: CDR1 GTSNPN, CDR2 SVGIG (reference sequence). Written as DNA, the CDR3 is TGTGCCTGGAGTGAGGGGGACGCTGAGGCTTTCTTT. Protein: CAWSEGDAEAFF.